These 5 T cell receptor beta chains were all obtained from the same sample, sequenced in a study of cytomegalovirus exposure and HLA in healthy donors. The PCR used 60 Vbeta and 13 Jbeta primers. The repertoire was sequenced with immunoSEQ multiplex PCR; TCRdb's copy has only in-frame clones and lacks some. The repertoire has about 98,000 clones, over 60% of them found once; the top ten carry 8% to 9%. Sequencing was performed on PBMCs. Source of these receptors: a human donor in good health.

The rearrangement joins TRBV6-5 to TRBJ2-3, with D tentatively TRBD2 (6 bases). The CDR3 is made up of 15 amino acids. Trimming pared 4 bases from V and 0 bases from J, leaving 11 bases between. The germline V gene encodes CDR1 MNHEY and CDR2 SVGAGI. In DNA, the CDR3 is TGTGCCAGCAGTTGGCTCGGGACTAGCACAGATACGCAGTATTTT. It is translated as CASSWLGTSTDTQYF.

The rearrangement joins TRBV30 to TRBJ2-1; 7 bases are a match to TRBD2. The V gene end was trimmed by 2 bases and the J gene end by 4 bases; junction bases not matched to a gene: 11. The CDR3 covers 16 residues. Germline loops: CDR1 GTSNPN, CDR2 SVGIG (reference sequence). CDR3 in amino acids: CAWSTELAQAYNEQFF. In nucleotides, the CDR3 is TGTGCCTGGAGTACCGAACTAGCGCAGGCTTACAATGAGCAGTTCTTC.

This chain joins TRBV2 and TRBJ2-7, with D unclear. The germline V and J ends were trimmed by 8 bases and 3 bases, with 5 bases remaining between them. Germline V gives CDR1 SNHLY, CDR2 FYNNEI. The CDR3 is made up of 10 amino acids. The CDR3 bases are TGTGCCAGCGGAGACTACGAGCAGTACTTC. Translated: CASGDYEQYF.

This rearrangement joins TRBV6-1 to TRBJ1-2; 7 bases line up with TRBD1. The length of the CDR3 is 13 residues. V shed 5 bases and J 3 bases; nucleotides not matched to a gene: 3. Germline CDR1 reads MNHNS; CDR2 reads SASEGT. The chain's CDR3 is CASSRQGDYGYTF. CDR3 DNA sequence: TGTGCCAGCAGTAGACAGGGAGACTATGGCTACACCTTC.

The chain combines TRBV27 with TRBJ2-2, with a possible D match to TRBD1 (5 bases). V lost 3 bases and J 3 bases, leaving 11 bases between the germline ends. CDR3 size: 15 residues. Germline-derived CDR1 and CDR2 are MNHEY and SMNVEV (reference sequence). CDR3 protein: CASSFTRVDTGELFF. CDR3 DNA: TGTGCCAGCAGTTTTACCAGGGTAGACACCGGGGAGCTGTTTTTT.